This T cell receptor beta chain was profiled in a study of human T cells and chemical hapten exposure. Per the study methods: With a range of roughly 20,000 to 750,000, the median per sample was roughly 95,000 TCRs. In TCRdb, the RACE reads were re-called with MiXCR into one record per CDR3 protein. The V and J calls reflect TCRdb's pipeline rather than the authors' work. The sample carries 200,000 to 300,000 distinct CDR3 sequences, 7.5% to 10% recorded once. The time point: pre-sensitization, week 0. Noted treatment: therapeutic diphenylcyclopropenone sensitization with weekly scalp DPC. Staff drew blood before applying each patch test. The CDR3 spans 14 residues. V dropped 7 bases and J dropped 3 bases, with 17 bases sitting between them. Germline-derived CDR1 and CDR2 are SGDLS and YYNGEE.

The chain uses TRBV9 and TRBJ2-7; D not resolved. This receptor was taken from a woman aged 35 to 49 with alopecia areata. Some clones in this sample may be carry-over from other donors' samples. The sequencing here drew on whole blood, taken in connection with sensitization to the hapten diphenylcyclopropenone (DPC). In nucleotides, the CDR3 is TGTGCCAGCTGTCGGCGAGAGGACGGCTACGAGCAGTACTTC. Protein: CASCRREDGYEQYF. Using reference TRBV9 and TRBJ2-7 for the parts outside the CDR3, the full variable domain is DSGVTQTPKHLITATGQRVTLRCSPRSGDLSVYWYQQSLDQGLQFLIQYYNGEERAKGNILERFSAQQFPDLHSELNLSSLELGDSALYFCASCRREDGYEQYFGPGTRLTVT.